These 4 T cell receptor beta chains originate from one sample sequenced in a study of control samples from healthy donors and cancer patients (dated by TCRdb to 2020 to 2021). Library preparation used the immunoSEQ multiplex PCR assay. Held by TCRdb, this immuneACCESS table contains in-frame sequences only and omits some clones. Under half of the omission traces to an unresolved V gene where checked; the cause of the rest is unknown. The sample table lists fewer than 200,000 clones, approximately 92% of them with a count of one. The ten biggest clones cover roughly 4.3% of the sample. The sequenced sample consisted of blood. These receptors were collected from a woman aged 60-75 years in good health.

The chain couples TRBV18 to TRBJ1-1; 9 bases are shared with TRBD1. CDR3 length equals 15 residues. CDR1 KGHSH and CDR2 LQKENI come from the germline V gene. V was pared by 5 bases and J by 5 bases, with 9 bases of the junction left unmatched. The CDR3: CASSVRQGVDTEAFF. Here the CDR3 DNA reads TGTGCCAGCTCAGTTCGACAGGGGGTAGATACTGAAGCTTTCTTT. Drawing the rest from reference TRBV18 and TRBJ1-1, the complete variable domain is NAGVMQNPRHLVRRRGQEARLRCSPMKGHSHVYWYRQLPEEGLKFMVYLQKENIIDESGMPKERFSAEFPKEGPSILRIQQVVRGDSAAYFCASSVRQGVDTEAFFGQGTRLTVV.

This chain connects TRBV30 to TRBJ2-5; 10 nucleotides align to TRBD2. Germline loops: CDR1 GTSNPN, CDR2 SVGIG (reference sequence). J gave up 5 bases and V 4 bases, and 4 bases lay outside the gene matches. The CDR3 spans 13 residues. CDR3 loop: CAWTAGGVETQYF. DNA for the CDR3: TGTGCCTGGACAGCGGGGGGGGTGGAGACCCAGTACTTC.

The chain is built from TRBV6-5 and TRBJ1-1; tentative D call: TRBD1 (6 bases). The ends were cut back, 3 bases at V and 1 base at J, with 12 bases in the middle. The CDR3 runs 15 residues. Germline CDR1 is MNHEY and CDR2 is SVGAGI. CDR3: CASSYRSRGNTEAFF. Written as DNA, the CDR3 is TGTGCCAGCAGTTATCGATCCAGGGGGAACACTGAAGCTTTCTTT.

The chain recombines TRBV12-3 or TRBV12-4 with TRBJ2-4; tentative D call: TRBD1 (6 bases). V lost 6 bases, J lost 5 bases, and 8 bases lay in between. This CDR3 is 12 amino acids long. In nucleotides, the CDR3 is TGTGCCAGCAGAGGACAGCAAAACATTCAGTACTTC. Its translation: CASRGQQNIQYF.